A selection of T cell receptor beta chains follows, all from one sample in a study of neoadjuvant nivolumab and ipilimumab in lung cancer. TCRdb keeps only in-frame clones here, not all; method: immunoSEQ multiplex PCR. The sample consists of 9,700 or so clones, roughly three quarters of them appearing once. Source: tumor tissue, taken after neoadjuvant nivolumab, alone or with ipilimumab, at or shortly before surgery. These receptors were obtained from an adult with non-small cell lung cancer. Some clones in this sample may be carry-over from other donors' samples. The CDR3 runs from the conserved cysteine through the conserved F or W. A D gene is named only where the DNA matches it firmly. Clone size appears in some rows only: once, few, many, or a class for an expanded clone.

V: TRBV7-9
D: NA
size: NA
J: TRBJ1-6
CDR3: CASSLVEGLSSYNSPLHF
DNA: TGTGCCAGCAGCTTAGTTGAGGGCCTCAGCTCCTATAATTCACCCCTCCACTTT

V: TRBV11-2
D: NA
size: once
J: TRBJ2-7
CDR3: CASSLWYEQYF
DNA: TGTGCCAGCAGCTTATGGTACGAGCAGTACTTC

V: TRBV10-2
D: NA
size: few
J: TRBJ1-1
CDR3: CASSEGAGETEAFF
DNA: TGCGCCAGCAGTGAGGGGGCAGGGGAAACTGAAGCTTTCTTT

V: TRBV5-1
D: NA
size: NA
J: TRBJ1-1
CDR3: CASSSVGGEGTEAFF
DNA: TGCGCCAGCAGCTCTGTGGGGGGGGAAGGGACTGAAGCTTTCTTT

V: TRBV5-4
D: NA
size: NA
J: TRBJ2-7
CDR3: CASSRQEAYEQYF
DNA: TGTGCCAGCAGTCGACAGGAGGCCTACGAGCAGTACTTC

V: TRBV6-5
D: NA
size: NA
J: TRBJ1-5
CDR3: CASTSGLPNQPQHF
DNA: TGTGCCAGCACTTCGGGACTCCCCAATCAGCCCCAGCATTTT

V: TRBV29-1
D: NA
size: NA
J: TRBJ2-6
CDR3: CSVRVLLSGANVLTF
DNA: TGCAGCGTCCGGGTTCTCCTCTCTGGGGCCAACGTCCTGACTTTC

V: TRBV4-3
D: TRBD1
size: NA
J: TRBJ1-2
CDR3: CASSQNPGQGGDYGYTF
DNA: TGCGCCAGCAGCCAGAATCCGGGACAGGGGGGCGACTATGGCTACACCTTC

V: TRBV9
D: TRBD1
size: few
J: TRBJ1-2
CDR3: CASSGDRAYTF
DNA: TGTGCCAGCAGCGGGGACAGGGCCTACACCTTC

V: TRBV5-6
D: TRBD1
size: few
J: TRBJ2-5
CDR3: CASSLTGGETQYF
DNA: TGTGCCAGCAGCTTGACAGGGGGCGAGACCCAGTACTTC

V: TRBV11-2
D: NA
size: NA
J: TRBJ2-7
CDR3: CASSPGTRTYEQYF
DNA: TGTGCCAGCAGCCCGGGGACTCGTACCTACGAGCAGTACTTC

V: TRBV5-1
D: NA
size: NA
J: TRBJ1-1
CDR3: CASSLVVLGTEAFF
DNA: TGCGCCAGCAGCTTGGTTGTCTTGGGCACTGAAGCTTTCTTT

V: TRBV4-1
D: NA
size: NA
J: TRBJ2-6
CDR3: CASSGGANVLTF
DNA: TGCGCCAGCAGTGGTGGGGCCAACGTCCTGACTTTC

V: TRBV25-1
D: NA
size: NA
J: TRBJ2-1
CDR3: CASSESPRSQFF
DNA: TGTGCCAGCAGTGAATCCCCCCGATCGCAGTTCTTC

V: TRBV4-2
D: NA
size: NA
J: TRBJ1-4
CDR3: CASSRHSGTTNEKLFF
DNA: TGTGCCAGCAGCCGCCATTCGGGGACAACTAATGAAAAACTGTTTTTT

V: TRBV30
D: NA
size: NA
J: TRBJ1-1
CDR3: CAWSGTVNTEAFF
DNA: TGTGCCTGGAGTGGGACTGTGAACACTGAAGCTTTCTTT

V: TRBV2
D: NA
size: NA
J: TRBJ2-7
CDR3: CASSEFGGGGSYEQYF
DNA: TGTGCCAGCAGTGAATTTGGGGGAGGGGGCTCCTACGAGCAGTACTTC

V: TRBV18
D: TRBD1
size: NA
J: TRBJ1-3
CDR3: CASSTGQGRSGNTIYF
DNA: TGTGCCAGCTCAACGGGACAGGGCCGCTCTGGAAACACCATATATTTT

V: TRBV19
D: TRBD1
size: once
J: TRBJ1-2
CDR3: CASTDRESQDGYTF
DNA: TGTGCCAGTACGGACAGGGAAAGTCAGGATGGCTACACCTTC

V: TRBV5-6
D: NA
size: NA
J: TRBJ1-1
CDR3: CASSPNGGLVNTEAFF
DNA: TGTGCCAGCAGCCCAAATGGGGGACTTGTGAACACTGAAGCTTTCTTT

V: TRBV20-1
D: NA
size: NA
J: TRBJ1-1
CDR3: CSASWGTEAFF
DNA: TGCAGTGCTAGTTGGGGGACTGAAGCTTTCTTT

V: TRBV18
D: TRBD2
size: NA
J: TRBJ2-7
CDR3: CASSPAGLAGDYEQYF
DNA: TGTGCCAGCTCACCGGCGGGACTAGCGGGAGACTACGAGCAGTACTTC

V: TRBV7-2
D: TRBD2
size: few
J: TRBJ2-7
CDR3: CASRSGLAGSYEQYF
DNA: TGTGCCAGCAGATCCGGACTAGCGGGATCCTACGAGCAGTACTTC

V: TRBV7-9
D: TRBD1
size: once
J: TRBJ1-1
CDR3: CASSLLWGTGGTTEAFF
DNA: TGTGCCAGCAGCTTATTATGGGGGACAGGGGGCACCACTGAAGCTTTCTTT

V: TRBV9
D: TRBD2
size: few
J: TRBJ2-1
CDR3: CASSFGLAGYSYNEQFF
DNA: TGTGCCAGCAGCTTCGGACTAGCGGGGTACTCCTACAATGAGCAGTTCTTC

V: TRBV4-1
D: NA
size: NA
J: TRBJ2-7
CDR3: CASSTRVHSFEQYF
DNA: TGCGCCAGCAGCACAAGGGTCCACTCCTTCGAGCAGTACTTC

V: TRBV7-3
D: NA
size: NA
J: TRBJ1-5
CDR3: CASSHSGSAGNPPQHF
DNA: TGTGCCAGCAGCCATTCCGGGTCCGCGGGGAATCCGCCCCAGCATTTT

V: TRBV5-1
D: NA
size: few
J: TRBJ1-1
CDR3: CASSLGITTEAFF
DNA: TGCGCCAGCAGCTTAGGGATAACCACTGAAGCTTTCTTT

V: TRBV14
D: TRBD1
size: few
J: TRBJ2-7
CDR3: CASSQVAGGGYEQYF
DNA: TGTGCCAGCAGCCAAGTGGCAGGGGGCGGTTACGAGCAGTACTTC

V: TRBV6-5
D: NA
size: NA
J: TRBJ2-7
CDR3: CASPAPLQGSEQYF
DNA: TGTGCCAGCCCGGCCCCACTCCAGGGTTCCGAGCAGTACTTC